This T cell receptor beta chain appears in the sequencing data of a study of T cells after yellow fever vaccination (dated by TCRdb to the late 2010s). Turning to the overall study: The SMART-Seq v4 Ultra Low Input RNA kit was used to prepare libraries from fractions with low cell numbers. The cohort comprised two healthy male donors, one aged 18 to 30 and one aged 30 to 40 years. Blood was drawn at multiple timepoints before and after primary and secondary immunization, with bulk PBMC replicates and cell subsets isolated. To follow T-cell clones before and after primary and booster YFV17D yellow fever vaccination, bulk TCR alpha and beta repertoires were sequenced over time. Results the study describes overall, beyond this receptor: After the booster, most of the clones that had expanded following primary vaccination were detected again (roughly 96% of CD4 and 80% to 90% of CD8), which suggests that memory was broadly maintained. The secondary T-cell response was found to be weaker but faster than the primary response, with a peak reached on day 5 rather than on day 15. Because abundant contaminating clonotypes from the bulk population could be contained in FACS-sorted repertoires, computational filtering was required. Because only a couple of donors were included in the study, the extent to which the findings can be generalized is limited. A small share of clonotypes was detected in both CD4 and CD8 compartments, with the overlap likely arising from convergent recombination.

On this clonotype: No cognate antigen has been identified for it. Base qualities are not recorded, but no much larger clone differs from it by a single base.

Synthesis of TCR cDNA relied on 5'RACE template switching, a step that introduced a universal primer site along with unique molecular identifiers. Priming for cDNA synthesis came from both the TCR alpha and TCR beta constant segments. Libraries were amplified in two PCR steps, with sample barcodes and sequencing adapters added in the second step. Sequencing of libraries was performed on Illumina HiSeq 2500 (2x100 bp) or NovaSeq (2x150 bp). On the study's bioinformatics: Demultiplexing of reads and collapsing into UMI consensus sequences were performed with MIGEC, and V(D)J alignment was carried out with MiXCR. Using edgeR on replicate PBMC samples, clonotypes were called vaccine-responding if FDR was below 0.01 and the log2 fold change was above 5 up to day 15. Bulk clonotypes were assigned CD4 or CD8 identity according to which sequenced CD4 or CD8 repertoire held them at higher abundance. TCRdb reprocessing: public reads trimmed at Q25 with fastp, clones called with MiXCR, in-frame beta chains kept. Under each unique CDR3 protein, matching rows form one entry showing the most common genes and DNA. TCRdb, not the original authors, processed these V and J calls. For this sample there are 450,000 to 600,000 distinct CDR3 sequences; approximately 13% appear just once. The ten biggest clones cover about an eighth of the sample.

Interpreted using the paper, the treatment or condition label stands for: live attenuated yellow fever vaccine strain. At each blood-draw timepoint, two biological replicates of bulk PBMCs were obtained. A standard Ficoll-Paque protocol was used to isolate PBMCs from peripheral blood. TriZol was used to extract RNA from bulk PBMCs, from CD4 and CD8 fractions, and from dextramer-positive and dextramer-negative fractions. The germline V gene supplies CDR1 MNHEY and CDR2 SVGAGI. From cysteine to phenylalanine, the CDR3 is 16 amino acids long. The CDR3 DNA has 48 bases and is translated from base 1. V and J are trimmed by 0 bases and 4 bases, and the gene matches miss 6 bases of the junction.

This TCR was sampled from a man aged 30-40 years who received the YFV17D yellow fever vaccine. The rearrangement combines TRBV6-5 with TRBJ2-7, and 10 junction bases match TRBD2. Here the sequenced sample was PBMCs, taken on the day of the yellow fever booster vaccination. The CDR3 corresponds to CASSYSSLAGWYEQYF. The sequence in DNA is TGTGCCAGCAGTTACTCATCACTAGCGGGATGGTACGAGCAGTACTTC.